A selection of T cell receptor beta chains follows, all from one sample in a study of T cell responses to AZD1222 COVID-19 vaccine. The repertoire was sequenced with immunoSEQ multiplex PCR; TCRdb's copy has only in-frame clones and lacks some. The sample lists about 100,000 clones, roughly 84% seen once, with roughly 1.4% in the top ten. Specimen: peripheral blood, collected on day 0 of AZD1222 vaccination. The receptors here all came from an adult in good health. Both conserved end residues are part of each CDR3. A D gene is named only where the DNA matches it firmly. Expanded clones are given a class, and other clones once, few, many or no size at all.

TRBV19	NA	once	TRBJ2-3	CASTVAGTGISTDTQYF	TGTGCCAGTACCGTAGCCGGGACGGGTATTAGCACAGATACGCAGTATTTT
TRBV14	NA	NA	TRBJ2-5	CASSQGARETQYF	TGTGCCAGCAGCCAGGGGGCCCGGGAGACCCAGTACTTC
TRBV25-1	TRBD1	NA	TRBJ1-1	CASSARGLTEAFF	TGTGCCAGCAGTGCCAGGGGGCTGACTGAAGCTTTCTTT
TRBV3-1/TRBV3-2	NA	NA	TRBJ2-5	CASSQNYRVEETQYF	TGTGCCAGCAGCCAAAACTACAGGGTAGAAGAGACCCAGTACTTC
TRBV6-6	TRBD2	NA	TRBJ2-1	CASSFSGLAGGSSYNEQFF	TGTGCCAGCAGCTTCTCGGGACTAGCGGGAGGGAGCTCCTACAATGAGCAGTTCTTC
TRBV6-6	TRBD1	NA	TRBJ1-6	CASSYGQGSSSPLHF	TGTGCCAGCAGTTACGGACAGGGGTCGAGTTCACCCCTCCACTTT
TRBV2	NA	NA	TRBJ1-4	CASSDSFEKLFF	TGTGCCAGCAGTGACAGCTTTGAAAAACTGTTTTTT
TRBV5-1	NA	NA	TRBJ2-2	CASSLEVQGRELFF	TGCGCCAGCAGCTTGGAGGTGCAGGGGCGGGAGCTGTTTTTT
TRBV7-9	TRBD1	NA	TRBJ2-4	CASSDDRDVAKNIQYF	TGTGCCAGCAGCGACGACAGGGACGTAGCCAAAAACATTCAGTACTTC
TRBV3-1/TRBV3-2	NA	NA	TRBJ2-1	CASSQGLQLAGRDEQFF	TGTGCCAGCAGCCAGGGACTCCAGCTAGCCGGTCGGGATGAGCAGTTCTTC
TRBV3-1/TRBV3-2	NA	NA	TRBJ2-1	CASSQDLSIQFF	TGTGCCAGCAGCCAAGATCTTAGCATCCAGTTCTTC
TRBV7-7	TRBD2	NA	TRBJ2-1	CASSYGLAEPEWQFF	TGTGCCAGCAGCTACGGACTAGCGGAGCCTGAGTGGCAGTTCTTC
TRBV2	TRBD1	once	TRBJ2-5	CASKTGTGGETQYF	TGTGCCAGCAAGACCGGGACAGGGGGCGAGACCCAGTACTTC
TRBV7-9	TRBD2	NA	TRBJ2-1	CASSPSGAYNEQFF	TGTGCCAGCAGCCCTAGCGGAGCCTACAATGAGCAGTTCTTC
TRBV5-6	NA	NA	TRBJ1-3	CASSLEWGRGNTIYF	TGTGCCAGCAGCTTGGAATGGGGACGCGGAAACACCATATATTTT
TRBV10-2	TRBD1	NA	TRBJ2-7	CASLDPGGSAYEQYF	TGCGCCAGCTTGGACCCAGGGGGCTCGGCCTACGAGCAGTACTTC
TRBV7-8	TRBD1	NA	TRBJ1-5	CASSSATGGWQPQHF	TGTGCCAGCAGCTCCGCTACAGGGGGCTGGCAGCCCCAGCATTTT
TRBV6-4	TRBD2	NA	TRBJ2-3	CASSDRHAGGADTQYF	TGTGCCAGCAGTGACCGCCATGCGGGGGGCGCAGATACGCAGTATTTT
TRBV28	TRBD1	NA	TRBJ2-4	CASSLRVTGQGRDIQYF	TGTGCCAGCAGTTTGAGGGTGACGGGACAGGGGCGGGACATTCAGTACTTC
TRBV7-3	NA	few	TRBJ1-1	CASSLISPAENTEAFF	TGTGCCAGCAGCTTAATAAGTCCAGCCGAAAACACTGAAGCTTTCTTT
TRBV24-1	NA	NA	TRBJ2-5	CATSDWSTQETQYF	TGTGCCACCAGTGATTGGTCAACCCAAGAGACCCAGTACTTC
TRBV25-1	TRBD1	NA	TRBJ1-3	CASRGDRASNTIYF	TGTGCCAGCAGGGGAGACAGGGCGAGTAACACCATATATTTT
TRBV6-5	TRBD1	once	TRBJ2-1	CASRRDRGPYNEQFF	TGTGCCAGCAGAAGGGACAGGGGACCCTACAATGAGCAGTTCTTC
TRBV19	NA	NA	TRBJ1-5	CASSVSRQPQHF	TGTGCCAGTAGTGTCTCCCGTCAGCCCCAGCATTTT
TRBV27	NA	NA	TRBJ1-5	CASSFSGGNQPQHF	TGTGCCAGCAGTTTTTCGGGGGGAAATCAGCCCCAGCATTTT
TRBV18	TRBD2	NA	TRBJ2-5	CASVAGERETQYF	TGTGCCAGCGTAGCGGGAGAACGGGAGACCCAGTACTTC
TRBV28	TRBD1	NA	TRBJ1-3	CATGTAGEGTIYF	TGTGCCACCGGGACAGCGGGTGAGGGGACCATATATTTT
TRBV5-1	NA	NA	TRBJ1-6	CASSRDRPIENSPLHF	TGCGCCAGCAGCCGGGACCGGCCTATAGAGAATTCACCCCTCCACTTT
TRBV7-6	NA	NA	TRBJ1-4	CASSLARGNEKLFF	TGTGCCAGCAGCTTAGCCAGGGGAAATGAAAAACTGTTTTTT
TRBV5-4	NA	NA	TRBJ1-1	CASSFVGDEAFF	TGTGCCAGCAGTTTTGTGGGGGATGAAGCTTTCTTT
TRBV5-4	TRBD1	NA	TRBJ1-2	CASSLDRGPSHGYTF	TGTGCCAGCAGCTTGGACAGGGGGCCGAGTCATGGCTACACCTTC
TRBV21-1	NA	NA	TRBJ2-7	CASSKEVISGRAYEQYF	TGTGCCAGCAGCAAAGAAGTGATTAGCGGGAGAGCCTACGAGCAGTACTTC
TRBV27	NA	NA	TRBJ1-5	CASSLLGYNQPQHF	TGTGCCAGCAGTTTATTAGGGTACAATCAGCCCCAGCATTTT
TRBV6-5	NA	NA	TRBJ1-1	CASSRPGQGGSEAFF	TGTGCCAGCAGTCGTCCGGGGCAGGGAGGATCTGAAGCTTTCTTT
TRBV7-7	TRBD2	once	TRBJ2-5	CASSLGLAGGETQYF	TGTGCTAGCAGCTTAGGGCTAGCGGGAGGAGAGACCCAGTACTTC
TRBV3-1/TRBV3-2	TRBD2	NA	TRBJ2-7	CASSQGTSGRRSF	TGTGCCAGCAGCCAGGGAACTAGCGGGAGGCGAAGCTTC
TRBV5-1	TRBD2	NA	TRBJ2-5	CASSLVPSGDYQETQYF	TGCGCCAGCAGCTTGGTTCCTAGCGGAGACTACCAAGAGACCCAGTACTTC
TRBV4-2	NA	NA	TRBJ2-7	CASSQVKGGGQYF	TGTGCCAGCAGCCAAGTTAAGGGAGGAGGGCAGTACTTC
TRBV7-2	TRBD1	NA	TRBJ1-2	CASSPAGTGSVNYGYTF	TGTGCCAGCAGCCCAGCCGGGACAGGTTCGGTCAACTATGGCTACACCTTC
TRBV7-2	TRBD1	NA	TRBJ1-1	CASSLEGGSNTEAFF	TGTGCCAGCAGCTTAGAAGGGGGCTCGAACACTGAAGCTTTCTTT
TRBV6-5	TRBD1	NA	TRBJ2-7	CASSPGQAFTYEQYF	TGTGCCAGCAGTCCCGGACAGGCCTTTACCTACGAGCAGTACTTC
TRBV19	TRBD2	NA	TRBJ2-2	CASSPGLAGGTGELFF	TGTGCCAGTAGTCCCGGACTAGCGGGAGGCACCGGGGAGCTGTTTTTT